This T cell receptor (beta chain) was captured by sequencing in a study of human T cells and chemical hapten exposure. About the research overall: Patients additionally received therapeutic doses of diphenylcyclopropenone on the scalp once a week, and this continued throughout the approximately 24-week study. Patch tests applied 0.01% DPC to the upper back, read at 6 days.

Sample time point: pre-sensitization, week 0. As to treatment: therapeutic diphenylcyclopropenone sensitization with weekly scalp DPC. Donors, patients with alopecia ranging from 18 to 70 years old and judged suitable for DPC, provided samples. TCRdb ran MiXCR on the RACE reads and lists one entry per CDR3 protein. The top ten clones hold under 7% of a sample with 35,000 to 45,000 distinct CDR3 sequences, roughly an eighth of them seen once. Notes on the study in general: Donors, who had alopecia, may show an immune response that differs from healthy people's.

Germline V lookup: CDR1 DFQATT, CDR2 SNEGSKA (reference sequence). This CDR3 spans 13 amino acids. V lost 4 bases and J lost 4; bases outside the gene matches: 2. This clonotype was counted at least ten times. Its target is not known. The chain couples TRBV20-1 to TRBJ2-5; 11 nucleotides match TRBD2. The specimen comprised whole blood, sampled in connection with sensitization to the hapten diphenylcyclopropenone (DPC). This clonotype was obtained from a young woman with alopecia areata. Some clones in this sample may be carry-over from other donors' samples. The CDR3 region has the DNA TGCAGTGCTATAGCGGGAGGGCGAGAGACCCAGTACTTC. Translating it yields CSAIAGGRETQYF.